This TCR beta chain was sequenced for a study of vaccination and CD4 T cells after COVID-19. Overall study findings and caveats: Investigators enrolled relatively few convalescent patients and included no early post-infection timepoints.

The sample's time point: late sampling 161 to 241 days after vaccination in a few convalescent patients. Noted treatment: roughly ten-day PBMC culture with coronavirus spike peptide pools or control peptides (ViraFEST assay). A word on this clonotype: The antigen is undetermined.

Cultured CD4+ T-cell DNA underwent Oncomine TCR Beta short-read sequencing. MiXCR was run by TCRdb on the PCR reads, yielding one entry per CDR3 protein. Here the sample spans about 23,000 distinct CDR3 sequences, about 40% being singletons. V lost 8 bases and J lost 6; bases outside the gene matches: 2. Germline lookup yields CDR1 MNHNS and CDR2 SASEGT. This CDR3 is 13 amino acids long. The receptor's source is a human donor who had recovered from COVID-19. Sequenced material: CD4+ T cells from blood, cultured in vitro, taken about 7 months after SARS-CoV-2 vaccination. This rearrangement joins TRBV6-1 to TRBJ2-3, with 13 bases fitting TRBD2. The CDR3 region has the DNA TGTGCCAGCGAGGGACTAGCGGGGGATACGCAGTATTTT. Translated, it gives CASEGLAGDTQYF.